This passage covers 13 T cell receptor beta chains from one sample sequenced in a study of early T cells in non-severe SARS-CoV-2 infection. One entry per CDR3 protein, called by TCRdb with MiXCR from the 5' RACE reads. The data contain 65,000 to 85,000 distinct CDR3 sequences, about 13% of them singletons. Input material: whole blood. The source of these receptors is an adult who was a healthcare worker with PCR-confirmed SARS-CoV-2 infection or an uninfected control (not recorded which).

This clonotype was seen many times. V and J are TRBV11-3 and TRBJ2-1; 9 bases match TRBD2. The CDR3 totals 14 residues. Germline V gene data show CDR1 as SGHNT and CDR2 as YENEEA. The CDR3: CATTAGTSLGEQFF. The CDR3 nucleotides are TGTGCGACGACAGCGGGGACTAGCCTTGGTGAGCAGTTCTTC.

This clonotype was seen a few times. The chain links TRBV27 to TRBJ1-4; D call uncertain. The V gene lost 10 bases and the J gene lost 5 bases, with 23 bases spanning the gap. The CDR3 is 16 residues long. The V gene's germline CDR1 is MNHEY and CDR2 SMNVEV (reference sequence). DNA for the CDR3: TGTGCCAACCACCTTCAGAGGGTATTGTTCAATGAAAAACTGTTTTTT. It is translated as CANHLQRVLFNEKLFF.

CDR3 protein: CASSLDIPTDTQYF. Here the CDR3 DNA reads TGCGCCAGCAGCTTGGATATCCCCACAGATACGCAGTATTTT. The rearrangement links TRBV5-1 to TRBJ2-3; D is uncertain. Germline V gene data show CDR1 as SGHRS and CDR2 as YFSETQ. The CDR3 extends over 14 amino acids. Trimming took 0 bases from V and 2 from J, leaving 7 bases between them. Full variable domain (missing parts from reference TRBV5-1 and TRBJ2-3): KAGVTQTPRYLIKTRGQQVTLSCSPISGHRSVSWYQQTPGQGLQFLFEYFSETQRNKGNFPGRFSGRQFSNSRSEMNVSTLELGDSALYLCASSLDIPTDTQYFGPGTRLTVL.

This rearrangement joins TRBV20-1 to TRBJ2-3; D might be TRBD1 (5 bases). The CDR3 runs 13 residues. Between the trimmed V and J ends, which lost 8 bases and 0 bases, there was a span of 12 bases. CDR1 is DFQATT and CDR2 is SNEGSKA in the germline V gene (reference sequence). The CDR3 reads CSTRVFSTDTQYF. DNA for the CDR3: TGCAGTACCAGGGTTTTCAGCACAGATACGCAGTATTTT.

The rearrangement joins TRBV3-1 to TRBJ2-3; no firm D call. V lost 2 bases and J 4 bases, leaving 10 bases between the germline ends. CDR3 length equals 14 residues. Germline CDR1 reads LGHDT; CDR2 reads YNNKEL (reference sequence). CDR3 amino acids: CASSQLDMSDTQYF. Written as DNA, the CDR3 is TGTGCCAGCAGCCAACTTGATATGTCAGATACGCAGTATTTT.

This clonotype was counted only a few times. The V call is TRBV20-1, the J call TRBJ2-7; 9 bases are shared with TRBD2. The length of the CDR3 is 11 residues. J was trimmed by 7 bases and V by 4 bases; bases with no gene match: 2. In germline, CDR1 is DFQATT, CDR2 SNEGSKA (reference sequence). The CDR3 sequence: CSANLAGEQYF. CDR3 nucleotides: TGCAGTGCTAATCTAGCGGGAGAGCAGTACTTC.

This clonotype showed up many times. Written as DNA, the CDR3 is TGCAGCGGCGATGGACAGGGGGCCGGCGGAGCTTTCTTT. It is translated as CSGDGQGAGGAFF. The chain joins TRBV29-1 to TRBJ1-1, with 11 bases identical to TRBD1. The CDR3 length is 13 residues. Per the germline V gene, CDR1 is SQVTM and CDR2 is ANQGSEA. The trim removed 7 bases at V and 10 bases at J, leaving 11 bases unmatched.

The rearrangement links TRBV12-3 or TRBV12-4 to TRBJ1-1; a possible D gene is TRBD1 (6 bases). V lost 5 bases, J lost 6 bases, and 13 bases lay in between. The CDR3 length is 13 residues. Here the CDR3 DNA reads TGTGCCAGCAGTCACTACAGGGCTGCTGAAGCTTTCTTT. This encodes CASSHYRAAEAFF.

This clonotype was seen a handful of times. This chain uses TRBV29-1 with TRBJ2-5, with 12 bases lining up with TRBD2. Germline lookup yields CDR1 SQVTM and CDR2 ANQGSEA. After removal of 4 bases from V and 4 bases from J, the junction contained 1 base not matched to a gene. The CDR3 totals 13 residues. CDR3 sequence reads: CSVAGLAGETQYF. In DNA, the CDR3 is TGCAGCGTTGCGGGACTAGCGGGAGAGACCCAGTACTTC.

This sequence joins TRBV12-3 or TRBV12-4 and TRBJ2-3; D gene uncertain. The CDR3 sequence is 16 residues long. Deletions cut 5 bases from V and 0 bases from J, with 15 bases between. CDR3 loop: CASSPWIPSSTDTQYF. In DNA, the CDR3 is TGTGCCAGCAGTCCCTGGATCCCGAGCAGCACAGATACGCAGTATTTT.

This clonotype was seen only a few times. The V and J genes are TRBV20-1 and TRBJ2-3, with 8 bases that match TRBD1. Germline trimming cut 6 bases from V and 5 bases from J; bases unmatched to any gene: 10. CDR1 DFQATT and CDR2 SNEGSKA come from the germline V gene (reference sequence). The CDR3 runs to 14 residues. Here the CDR3 reads CSAEGGQGRDTQYF. The DNA for the CDR3 is TGCAGTGCCGAGGGAGGACAGGGACGAGATACGCAGTATTTT.

This clonotype showed up many times. The rearrangement links TRBV11-2 to TRBJ1-3; D ambiguous. Germline CDR1 reads SGHAT; CDR2 reads FQNNGV. The CDR3 contains 16 residues. V lost 3 bases and J lost 6, with 18 bases in between. The CDR3 is CASSFTPHPVTNTIYF. In DNA form, the CDR3 reads TGTGCCAGCAGCTTTACCCCGCATCCGGTAACAAACACCATATATTTT.

In nucleotides, the CDR3 is TGCAGCGTTGTTTGGACAGGGGGTTTGAGAAAACTGTTTTTT. It encodes CSVVWTGGLRKLFF. J is TRBJ1-4 and V is TRBV29-1, with 10 bases fitting TRBD1. Trimming at V came to 4 bases and at J to 10 bases, leaving 9 bases not matched to a gene. The CDR3 has 14 residues. Germline V gene data show CDR1 as SQVTM and CDR2 as ANQGSEA.